This TCR beta chain was captured in a study of blood T cell repertoires in COVID-19. The wider study: Donors in the United States, Italy and Spain gave samples during acute or convalescent COVID-19. PBMCs, B-cell-depleted T cells, or T cells provided the cDNA or gDNA that made up the material.

Seattle researchers signed up patients amid active infection and tracked them longitudinally. Under the authors' procedure: Estimation of nucleated cell counts relied on the amplification of reference gene primers. Sequenced by immunoSEQ multiplex PCR; TCRdb stores in-frame clones only, minus some. The V and J calls and clone size were taken over from that table, and D and trimming were inferred from the DNA. The sample holds 400,000 or so clones, around nine tenths seen once. The specimen was peripheral blood. This sequence originates from a woman aged 40-49 years with COVID-19, enrolled during active disease.

In DNA form, the CDR3 reads TGTGCCAGCAGTGAATTGGGCAGGGGGACCCAGAATGAAAAACTGTTTTTT. This sequence encodes CASSELGRGTQNEKLFF. This chain uses TRBV6-1 with TRBJ1-4; the match to TRBD1 covers 7 bases. The CDR3 loop spans 17 amino acids. Germline lookup yields CDR1 MNHNS and CDR2 SASEGT. The ends lost 2 bases at V and 5 bases at J; junction bases unmatched: 11.